This TCR beta chain was recorded in a study of CD8 T cell repertoires and HIV-1 epitope variants. Overall study context: Enriched T cells were co-cultured with equal autologous T cell-negative cells.

As for this clone: Its antigen is not known. Compared with germline, one end of the junction differs, possibly owing to a read error.

Germline V gene sequence: CDR1 SGHNT, CDR2 YYREEE (reference sequence). The CDR3 consists of 16 residues. Data came from immunoSEQ multiplex PCR; TCRdb stores just in-frame clones and leaves some out. Of about 5,600 clones listed, about 66% are singletons. Sequences were obtained from cultured CD8+ T cells derived from PBMCs. The sequence was collected from a male donor with HIV. This chain connects TRBV5-4 to TRBJ2-3; D not certain. The CDR3 is CASSQDRPSRADTQYF. The CDR3 nucleotides are TGCGCCAGCAGCCAAGACCGGCCCAGTAGGGCGGATACGCAGTATTTT.